The TCR beta chain described here comes from a study of siplizumab effects on memory and regulatory T cells. Per individual sample, approximately 100,000 TCR templates were assayed. The table came from immunoSEQ multiplex PCR; TCRdb's copy has only in-frame clones and leaves some out. The sample shows about 100,000 clones, 91% of them seen only once. Trimming pared 1 base from V and 0 bases from J, leaving 7 bases between. CDR3 length equals 15 residues. CDR1 and CDR2 from the germline V gene are SEHNR and FQNEAQ (reference sequence). To note about this clone: What it recognizes is unknown.

Overall study findings and caveats: Naive T cells appeared more varied than memory cells and looked like key alloresponse contributors. Treatment with siplizumab left mappable alloreactive CD4+ clones averaging approximately 69% Treg-derived, compared with around 29% in controls.

The sequenced sample consisted of CD4+ T cells sorted from blood. The clonotype was recovered from a human donor in good health. This chain links TRBV7-9 with TRBJ1-5; unclear D gene. CDR3: CASSLGGDSNQPQHF. CDR3 nucleotides: TGTGCCAGCAGCTTAGGTGGAGATAGCAATCAGCCCCAGCATTTT.